The entry below gives a single T cell receptor beta chain sequence along with its context. Germline V lookup: CDR1 SGHDN, CDR2 FVKESK. The CDR3 runs 9 residues. Trimming took 3 bases from V and 7 from J, leaving 1 base between them. This record comes from a study of control samples from healthy donors and cancer patients. TCRdb keeps only in-frame clones here, not all; method: immunoSEQ multiplex PCR. The sample has fewer than 200,000 clones, nearly 90% seen once. The rearrangement uses TRBV14 and TRBJ2-7, with unresolved D. The TCR comes from a woman aged 45 to 65 in good health. Sequencing was carried out using blood. The CDR3 loop reads CASSHEQYF. CDR3 bases: TGTGCCAGCAGCCATGAGCAGTACTTC. The full variable domain, with the rest looked up from reference TRBV14 and TRBJ2-7, is EAGVTQFPSHSVIEKGQTVTLRCDPISGHDNLYWYRRVMGKEIKFLLHFVKESKQDESGMPNNRFLAERTGGTYSTLKVQPAELEDSGVYFCASSHEQYFGPGTRLTVT.